This T cell receptor (beta chain) was identified in a study of blood T cells in healthy people across ages. In germline, CDR1 is DFQATT, CDR2 SNEGSKA (reference sequence). The V gene end was trimmed by 0 bases and the J gene end by 3 bases; junction bases not matched to a gene: 1. The CDR3 is 13 amino acids. Primed by a sample-barcoded 5' primer and a J-beta primer mix, a second PCR proceeded for 7 to 11 cycles. Via MiXCR, TCRdb re-called the 5' RACE reads, giving one row per CDR3 protein. In the table there are 750,000 or so distinct CDR3 sequences, around a quarter of which are singletons. This same sample was also part of a study on T cells of mothers and their children.

Material for sequencing was blood. The clonotype originates from a boy younger than 18 in good health. V gene TRBV20-1 combines with J gene TRBJ1-2; 7 positions match TRBD1. In nucleotides, the CDR3 is TGCAGTGCTAGAGAGACAGGGTACTATGGCTACACCTTC. Its protein product is CSARETGYYGYTF.